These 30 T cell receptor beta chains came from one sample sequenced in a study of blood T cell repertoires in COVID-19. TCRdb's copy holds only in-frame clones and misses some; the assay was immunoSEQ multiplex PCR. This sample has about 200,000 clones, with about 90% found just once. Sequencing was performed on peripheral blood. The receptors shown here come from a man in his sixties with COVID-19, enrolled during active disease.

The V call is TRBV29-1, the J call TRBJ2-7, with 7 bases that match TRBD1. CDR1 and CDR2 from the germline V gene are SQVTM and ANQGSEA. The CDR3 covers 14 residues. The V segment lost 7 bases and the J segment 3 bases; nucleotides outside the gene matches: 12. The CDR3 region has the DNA TGCAGCGGAAGAGGAGGACAGGAAGGCTACGAGCAGTACTTC. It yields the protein CSGRGGQEGYEQYF.

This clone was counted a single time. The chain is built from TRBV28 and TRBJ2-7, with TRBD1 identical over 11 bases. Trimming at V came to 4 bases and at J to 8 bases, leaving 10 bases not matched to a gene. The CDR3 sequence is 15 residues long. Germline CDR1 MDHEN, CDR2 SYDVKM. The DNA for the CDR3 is TGTGCCAGCAGTTCGCCCGCGGGACAGGGGGTCCAGCAGTACTTC. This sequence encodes CASSSPAGQGVQQYF. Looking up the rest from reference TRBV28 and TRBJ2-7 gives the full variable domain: DVKVTQSSRYLVKRTGEKVFLECVQDMDHENMFWYRQDPGLGLRLIYFSYDVKMKEKGDIPEGYSVSREKKERFSLILESASTNQTSMYLCASSSPAGQGVQQYFGPGTRLTVT.

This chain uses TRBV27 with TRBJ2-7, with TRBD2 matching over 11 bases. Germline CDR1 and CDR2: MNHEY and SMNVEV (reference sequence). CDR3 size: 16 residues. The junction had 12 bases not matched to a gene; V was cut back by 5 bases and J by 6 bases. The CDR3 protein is CASSPTLAGGLSEQYF. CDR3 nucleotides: TGTGCCAGCAGTCCCACCTTAGCGGGGGGGCTTAGCGAGCAGTACTTC.

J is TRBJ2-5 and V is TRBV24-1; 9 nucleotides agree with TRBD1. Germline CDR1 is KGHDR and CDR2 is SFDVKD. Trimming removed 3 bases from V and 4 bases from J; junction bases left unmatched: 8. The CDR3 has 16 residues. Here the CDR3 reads CATSDRLSTGGETQYF. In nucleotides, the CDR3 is TGTGCCACCAGTGATCGGCTGTCGACAGGGGGAGAGACCCAGTACTTC.

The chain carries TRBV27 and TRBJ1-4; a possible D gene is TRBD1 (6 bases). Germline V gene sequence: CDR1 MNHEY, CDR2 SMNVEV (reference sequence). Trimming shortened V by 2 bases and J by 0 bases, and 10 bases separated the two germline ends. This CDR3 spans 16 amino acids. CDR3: CASSLSWGPTNEKLFF. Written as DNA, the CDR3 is TGTGCCAGCAGTTTAAGCTGGGGGCCAACTAATGAAAAACTGTTTTTT.

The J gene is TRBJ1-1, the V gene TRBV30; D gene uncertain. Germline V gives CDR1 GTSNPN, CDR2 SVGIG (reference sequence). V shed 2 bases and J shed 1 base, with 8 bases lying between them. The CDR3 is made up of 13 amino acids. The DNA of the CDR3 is TGTGCCTGGAGTCTCACTGAGAACACTGAAGCTTTCTTT. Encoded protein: CAWSLTENTEAFF.

CDR3 loop: CAWAAHTTGITQPQHF. CDR3 DNA: TGTGCCTGGGCCGCCCACACGACAGGGATCACTCAGCCCCAGCATTTT. The chain carries TRBV30 and TRBJ1-5; 7 bases align to TRBD1. V lost 5 bases, J lost 6 bases, and 16 bases stayed unmatched. The CDR3 totals 16 residues. Germline V CDR1 and CDR2: GTSNPN, SVGIG (reference sequence). The complete variable domain, with remaining parts taken from reference TRBV30 and TRBJ1-5, reads SQTIHQWPATLVQPVGSPLSLECTVEGTSNPNLYWYRQAAGRGLQLLFYSVGIGQISSEVPQNLSASRPQDRQFILSSKKLLLSDSGFYLCAWAAHTTGITQPQHFGDGTRLSIL.

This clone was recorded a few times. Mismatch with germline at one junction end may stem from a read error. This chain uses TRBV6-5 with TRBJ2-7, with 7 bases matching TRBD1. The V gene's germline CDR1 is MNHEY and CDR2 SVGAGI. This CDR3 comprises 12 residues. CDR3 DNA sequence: TGTGCCAGCAGCAGCCCACAGGGGATCGGGCACTTC. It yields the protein CASSSPQGIGHF.

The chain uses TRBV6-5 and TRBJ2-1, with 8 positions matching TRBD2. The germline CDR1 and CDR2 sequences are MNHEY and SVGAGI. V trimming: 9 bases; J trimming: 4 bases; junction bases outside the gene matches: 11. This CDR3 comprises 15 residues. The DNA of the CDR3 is TGTGCCAGTAACACGGGAGGGCCTAAGTACAATGAGCAGTTCTTC. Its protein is CASNTGGPKYNEQFF.

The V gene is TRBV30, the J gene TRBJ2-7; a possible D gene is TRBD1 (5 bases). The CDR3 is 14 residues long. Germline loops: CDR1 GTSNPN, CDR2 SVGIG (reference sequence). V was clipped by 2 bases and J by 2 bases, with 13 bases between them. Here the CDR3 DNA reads TGTGCCTGGAGTAGGGGTAAAGGTGCCTACGAGCAGTACTTC. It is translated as CAWSRGKGAYEQYF.

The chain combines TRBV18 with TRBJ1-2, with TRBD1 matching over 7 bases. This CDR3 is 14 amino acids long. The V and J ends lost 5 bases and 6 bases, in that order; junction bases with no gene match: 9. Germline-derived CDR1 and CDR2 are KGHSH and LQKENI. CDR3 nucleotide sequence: TGTGCCAGCTCAAAGCCTCGGGACAGCAATGGCTACACCTTC. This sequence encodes CASSKPRDSNGYTF.

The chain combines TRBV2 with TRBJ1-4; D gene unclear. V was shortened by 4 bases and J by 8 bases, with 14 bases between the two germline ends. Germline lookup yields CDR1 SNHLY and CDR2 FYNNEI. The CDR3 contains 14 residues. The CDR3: CASSVGSAREKLFF. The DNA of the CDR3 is TGTGCCAGCAGTGTAGGTTCAGCGAGAGAAAAACTGTTTTTT.

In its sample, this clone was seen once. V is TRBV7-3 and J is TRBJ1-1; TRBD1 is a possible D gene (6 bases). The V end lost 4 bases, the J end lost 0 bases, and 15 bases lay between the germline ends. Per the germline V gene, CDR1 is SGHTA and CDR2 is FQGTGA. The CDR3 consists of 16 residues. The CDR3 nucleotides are TGTGCCAGCAGCTGGGGGCCGCGGGGGATGAACACTGAAGCTTTCTTT. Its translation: CASSWGPRGMNTEAFF.

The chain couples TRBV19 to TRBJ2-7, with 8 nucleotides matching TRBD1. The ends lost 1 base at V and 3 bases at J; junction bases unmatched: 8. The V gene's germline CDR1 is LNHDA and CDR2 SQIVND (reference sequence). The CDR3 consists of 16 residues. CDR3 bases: TGTGCCAGTAGTATAGGTCTTGACAGGGGAAACTACGAGCAGTACTTC. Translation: CASSIGLDRGNYEQYF.

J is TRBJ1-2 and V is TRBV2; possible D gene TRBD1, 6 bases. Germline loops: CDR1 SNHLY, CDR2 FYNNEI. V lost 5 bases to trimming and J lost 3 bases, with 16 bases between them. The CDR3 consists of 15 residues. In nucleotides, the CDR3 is TGTGCCAGCAGTCAACGACAGGAGTCTGACTATGGCTACACCTTC. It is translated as CASSQRQESDYGYTF.

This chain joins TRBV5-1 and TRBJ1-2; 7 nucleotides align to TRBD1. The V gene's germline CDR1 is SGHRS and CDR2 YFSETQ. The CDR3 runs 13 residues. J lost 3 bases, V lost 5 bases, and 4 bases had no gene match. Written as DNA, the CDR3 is TGCGCCAGCAGAGACGGGACAGACTATGGCTACACCTTC. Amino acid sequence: CASRDGTDYGYTF.

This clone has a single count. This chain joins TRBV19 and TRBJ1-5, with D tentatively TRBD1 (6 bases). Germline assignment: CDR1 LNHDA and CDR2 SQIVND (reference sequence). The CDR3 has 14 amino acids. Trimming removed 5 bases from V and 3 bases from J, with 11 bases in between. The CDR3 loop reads CASSVGTPNQPQHF. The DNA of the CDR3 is TGTGCCAGTAGTGTCGGGACACCCAATCAGCCCCAGCATTTT.

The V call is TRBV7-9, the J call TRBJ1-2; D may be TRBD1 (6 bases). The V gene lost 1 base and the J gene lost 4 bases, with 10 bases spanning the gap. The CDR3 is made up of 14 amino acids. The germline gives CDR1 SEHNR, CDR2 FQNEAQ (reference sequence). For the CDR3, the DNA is TGTGCCAGCAGCTTAGAGAGGACAGCCTATGGCTACACCTTC. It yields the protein CASSLERTAYGYTF.

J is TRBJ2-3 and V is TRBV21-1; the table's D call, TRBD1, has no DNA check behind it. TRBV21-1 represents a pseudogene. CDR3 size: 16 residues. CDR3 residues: CASSRSRGNGTDTQYF. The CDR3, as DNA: TGTGCCAGCAGCCGAAGCAGGGGGAATGGCACAGATACGCAGTATTTT.

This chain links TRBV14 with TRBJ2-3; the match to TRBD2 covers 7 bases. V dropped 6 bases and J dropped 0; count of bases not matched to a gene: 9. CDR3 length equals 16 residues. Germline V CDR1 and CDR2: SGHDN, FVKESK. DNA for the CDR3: TGTGCCAGCAGTCCCGCGGGGGTTCCTAGCACAGATACGCAGTATTTT. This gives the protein CASSPAGVPSTDTQYF.

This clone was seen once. The CDR3 nucleotides are TGTGCCAGCAGCTTGGCAGTAATGAACACTGAAGCTTTCTTT. Protein: CASSLAVMNTEAFF. The chain employs TRBV7-9 and TRBJ1-1; D not certain. Trimming pared 3 bases from V and 0 bases from J, leaving 8 bases between. There are 14 residues in the CDR3. Germline CDR1 reads SEHNR; CDR2 reads FQNEAQ (reference sequence).

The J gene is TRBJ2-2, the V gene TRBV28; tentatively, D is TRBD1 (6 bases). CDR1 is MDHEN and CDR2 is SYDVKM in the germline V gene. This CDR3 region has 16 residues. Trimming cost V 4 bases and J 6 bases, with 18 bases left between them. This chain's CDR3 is CASSSRGRGFAGELFF. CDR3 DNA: TGTGCCAGCAGTTCCCGAGGCAGGGGATTCGCCGGGGAGCTGTTTTTT. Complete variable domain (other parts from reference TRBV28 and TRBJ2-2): DVKVTQSSRYLVKRTGEKVFLECVQDMDHENMFWYRQDPGLGLRLIYFSYDVKMKEKGDIPEGYSVSREKKERFSLILESASTNQTSMYLCASSSRGRGFAGELFFGEGSRLTVL.

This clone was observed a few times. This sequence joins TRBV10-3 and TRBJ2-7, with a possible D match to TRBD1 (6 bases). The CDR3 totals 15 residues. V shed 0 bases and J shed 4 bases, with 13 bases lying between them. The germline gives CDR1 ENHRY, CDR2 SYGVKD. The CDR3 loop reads CAISESTLRGYEQYF. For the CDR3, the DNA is TGTGCCATCAGTGAGTCGACGCTCAGGGGATACGAGCAGTACTTC.

DNA of the CDR3: TGCGCCAGCAGCGCCGACAGGGGGCGGGTAGATACGCAGTATTTT. It yields the protein CASSADRGRVDTQYF. The chain uses TRBV5-1 and TRBJ2-3, with TRBD1 identical over 10 bases. V lost 4 bases, J lost 5 bases, and 7 bases stayed unmatched. CDR3 length equals 15 residues. CDR1 SGHRS and CDR2 YFSETQ come from the germline V gene.

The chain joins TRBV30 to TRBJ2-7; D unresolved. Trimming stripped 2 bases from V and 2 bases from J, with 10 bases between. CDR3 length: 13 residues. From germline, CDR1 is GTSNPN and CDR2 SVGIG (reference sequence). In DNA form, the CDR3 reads TGTGCCTGGAGTAGGAGCGTCGCCTACGAGCAGTACTTC. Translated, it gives CAWSRSVAYEQYF. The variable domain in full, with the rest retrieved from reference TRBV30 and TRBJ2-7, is SQTIHQWPATLVQPVGSPLSLECTVEGTSNPNLYWYRQAAGRGLQLLFYSVGIGQISSEVPQNLSASRPQDRQFILSSKKLLLSDSGFYLCAWSRSVAYEQYFGPGTRLTVT.

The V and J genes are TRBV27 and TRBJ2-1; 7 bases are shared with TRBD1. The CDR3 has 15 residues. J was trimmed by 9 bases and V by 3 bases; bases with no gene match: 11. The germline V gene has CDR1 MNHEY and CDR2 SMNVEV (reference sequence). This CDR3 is CASSFQDRPQGEQFF. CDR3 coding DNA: TGTGCCAGCAGTTTCCAGGACAGGCCCCAGGGTGAGCAGTTCTTC.

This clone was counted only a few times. CDR3 sequence: CASSLPFRGRGANVLTF. CDR3 bases: TGTGCCAGCAGTTTACCCTTTCGCGGGAGAGGTGCCAACGTCCTGACTTTC. The V gene is TRBV28, the J gene TRBJ2-6; 7 bases map to TRBD2. This CDR3 contains 17 residues. Germline assignment: CDR1 MDHEN and CDR2 SYDVKM. Trimming at V came to 2 bases and at J to 7 bases, leaving 11 bases not matched to a gene.

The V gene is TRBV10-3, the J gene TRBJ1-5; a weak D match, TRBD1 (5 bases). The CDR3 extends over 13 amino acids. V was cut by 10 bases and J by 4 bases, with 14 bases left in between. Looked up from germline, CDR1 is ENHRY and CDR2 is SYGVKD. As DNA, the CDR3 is TGTGCCACCCGAATCGGGGGGAATCAGCCCCAGCATTTT. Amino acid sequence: CATRIGGNQPQHF.

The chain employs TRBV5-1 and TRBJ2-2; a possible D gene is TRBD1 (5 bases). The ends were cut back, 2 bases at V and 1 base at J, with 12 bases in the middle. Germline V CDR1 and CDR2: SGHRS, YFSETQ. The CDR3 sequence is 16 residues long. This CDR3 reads CASSFRGTVNTGELFF. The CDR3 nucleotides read TGCGCCAGCAGCTTTAGGGGCACCGTGAACACCGGGGAGCTGTTTTTT.

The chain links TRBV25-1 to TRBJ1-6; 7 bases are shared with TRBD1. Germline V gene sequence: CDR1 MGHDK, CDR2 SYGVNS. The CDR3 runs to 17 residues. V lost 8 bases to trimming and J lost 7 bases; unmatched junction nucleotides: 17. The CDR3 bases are TGTGCCAGCCTCCCCGCCGAGGGGGCCCCCTCGAATTCACCCCTCCACTTT. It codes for CASLPAEGAPSNSPLHF.